What follows are 4 T cell receptor beta chains derived from one specimen sequenced in a study of glioma-infiltrating T cells. TCR alpha and beta CDR3 regions were amplified from RNA using iRepertoire nested multiplex PCR. One entry per CDR3 protein results from TCRdb running MiXCR on the multiplex PCR reads. The sample lists about 130,000 distinct CDR3 sequences, 20% to 25% seen once, with approximately 16% in the top ten. The sequenced sample consisted of glioma tissue, nonneoplastic brain tissue, or PBMCs (not recorded which). The receptors were sampled from a human donor with low-grade glioma or glioblastoma, undergoing nonglioma brain surgery, or in good health (not recorded which).

The sample holds many counts of this clonotype. The J gene is TRBJ2-7, the V gene TRBV2; 7 nucleotides line up with TRBD1. Germline V gene data show CDR1 as SNHLY and CDR2 as FYNNEI. J lost 10 bases, V lost 3 bases, and 9 bases had no gene match. The CDR3 is 13 amino acids. The CDR3 bases are TGTGCCAGCAGTGATTTGTCCGACAGGGCTCAGTACTTC. Protein product: CASSDLSDRAQYF.

With respect to this clonotype: This may be a read error: a much more frequent sequence differs by one nucleotide. J is TRBJ1-2 and V is TRBV7-8, with TRBD1 as a possible D gene (5 bases). Germline V gene lookup returns CDR1 SGHVS and CDR2 FQNEAQ. The CDR3 loop spans 13 amino acids. V gave up 5 bases and J gave up 2 bases, with 9 bases separating them. This chain's CDR3 is CASSTRGNYGYTF. The CDR3, as DNA: TGTGCCAGCAGCACTAGGGGAAACTATGGCTACACCTTC.

As concerns this clonotype: One junction end does not reproduce the germline sequence, and a read error may be involved. V usage is TRBV11-2 and J usage is TRBJ2-1; 12 bases agree with TRBD2. Germline CDR1 and CDR2: SGHAT and FQNNGV. The CDR3 is 15 residues long. CDR3 DNA sequence: TGTGCCAGCAGCTTAGAACTAGCGGGAGGTAATGGGCAGTTCTTC. Protein sequence: CASSLELAGGNGQFF. Drawing the rest from reference TRBV11-2 and TRBJ2-1, the complete variable domain is EAGVAQSPRYKIIEKRQSVAFWCNPISGHATLYWYQQILGQGPKLLIQFQNNGVVDDSQLPKDRFSAERLKGVDSTLKIQPAKLEDSAVYLCASSLELAGGNGQFFGPGTRLTVL.

This clonotype occurred many times. DNA for the CDR3: TGTGCCAGCAGCTTAGGGACTAGCGGGAGCGAGACCCAGTACTTC. Translated: CASSLGTSGSETQYF. The rearrangement links TRBV7-2 to TRBJ2-5, with 13 bases fitting TRBD2. The trim removed 1 base at V and 5 bases at J, leaving 1 base unmatched. From germline, CDR1 is SGHTA and CDR2 FQGNSA. The CDR3 is made up of 15 amino acids.